This record concerns one T cell receptor beta chain sequence. The data are from a study of T cell responses to AZD1222 COVID-19 vaccine. Clones were read by immunoSEQ multiplex PCR, and TCRdb kept only the in-frame ones, dropping some. Among about 140,000 clones listed, about 91% were seen once. Combined were second doses at about 4 or about 12 weeks. J lost 8 bases, V lost 2 bases, and 11 bases had no gene match. Germline V CDR1 and CDR2: MDHEN, SYDVKM. The CDR3 is 16 amino acids. The chain recombines TRBV28 with TRBJ1-2; 10 bases agree with TRBD1. The receptor was isolated from an adult who received the AZD1222 COVID-19 vaccine. Material: peripheral blood, obtained 28 days after the second AZD1222 dose. CDR3 region: CASSLPRRGQGRGYTF. The CDR3 nucleotides read TGTGCCAGCAGTTTACCCCGTAGGGGACAGGGGCGCGGCTACACCTTC.